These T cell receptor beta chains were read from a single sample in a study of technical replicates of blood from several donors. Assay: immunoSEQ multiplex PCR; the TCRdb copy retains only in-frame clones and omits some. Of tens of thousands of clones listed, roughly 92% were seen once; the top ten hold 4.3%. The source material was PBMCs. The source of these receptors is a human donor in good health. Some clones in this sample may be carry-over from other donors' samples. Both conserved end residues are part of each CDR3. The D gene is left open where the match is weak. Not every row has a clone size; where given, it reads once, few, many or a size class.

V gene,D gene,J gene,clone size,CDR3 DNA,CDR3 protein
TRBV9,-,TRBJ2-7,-,TGTGCCAGCAGCCTTATGGCGGGCCACTCCTACGAGCAGTACTTC,CASSLMAGHSYEQYF
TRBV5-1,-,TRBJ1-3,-,TGCGCCAGCAGCTTGGAGTCTCCAGGGAAAGGAAACACCATATATTTT,CASSLESPGKGNTIYF
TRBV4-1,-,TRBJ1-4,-,TGCGCCAGCAGCCAAGATGTGGGCCCTGAAAAACTGTTTTTT,CASSQDVGPEKLFF
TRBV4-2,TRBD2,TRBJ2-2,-,TGTGCCAGCAGCCAAACTAGCGGGAGGGCCGAGGGCGGGGAGCTGTTTTTT,CASSQTSGRAEGGELFF
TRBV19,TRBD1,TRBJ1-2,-,TGTGCCAGTAAACCGGGACAGGCTACTAACTATGGCTACACCTTC,CASKPGQATNYGYTF
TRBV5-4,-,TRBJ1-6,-,TGTGCCAGCAGCTTGGGCGGCGGGACCCTGGGCTCACCCCTCCACTTT,CASSLGGGTLGSPLHF
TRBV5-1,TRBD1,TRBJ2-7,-,TGCGCCAGCAGCAAAGGACAGGCCCCCCAGCAGTACTTC,CASSKGQAPQQYF
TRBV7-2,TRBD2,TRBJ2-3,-,TGTGCCAGCAGCTTAGCTTTGACCGGGAGGGCTGTGCGAGATACGCAGTATTTT,CASSLALTGRAVRDTQYF
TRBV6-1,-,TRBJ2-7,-,TGTGCCAGCAGCCTCTACGAGCAGTACTTC,CASSLYEQYF
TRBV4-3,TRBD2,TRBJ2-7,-,TGCGCCAGCAGCCAAACTAGCGGGGAAGGTTACGAGCAGTACTTC,CASSQTSGEGYEQYF
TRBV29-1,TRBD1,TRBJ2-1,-,TGCAGCTCCGACAGGGACCGAGGGGGGTTCTTC,CSSDRDRGGFF
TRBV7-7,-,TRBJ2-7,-,TGTGCCAGCAGCGCAGAGACGGGGAGGGAGCAGTACTTC,CASSAETGREQYF
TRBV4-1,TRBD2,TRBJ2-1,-,TGCGCCAGCAGCCCCCTTTTCGGCGGGAGTATTCATGAGCAGTTCTTC,CASSPLFGGSIHEQFF
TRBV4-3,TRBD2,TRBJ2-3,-,TGCGCCAGCAGCGCTCTAGCGGGGGTTCTAAGCACAGATACGCAGTATTTT,CASSALAGVLSTDTQYF
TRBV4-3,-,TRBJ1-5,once,TGCGCCAGCAGCCAAGAGGCAGGTCTCAATCAGCCCCAGCATTTT,CASSQEAGLNQPQHF
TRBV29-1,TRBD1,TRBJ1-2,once,TGCAGCGTGAGAGAGACAGGGTACGATGGCTACACCTTC,CSVRETGYDGYTF
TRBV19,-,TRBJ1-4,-,TGTGCCAGTACCCTGAACAGGCAGGGCGCTGAAAAACTGTTTTTT,CASTLNRQGAEKLFF
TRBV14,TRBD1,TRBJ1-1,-,TGTGCCAGCAGCATAAGACAGGGGAGAGAAGCTTTCTTT,CASSIRQGREAFF
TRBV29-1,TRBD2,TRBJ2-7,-,TGCAGCGTCGGCGCGGGGGAAGCCTACGAGCAGTACTTC,CSVGAGEAYEQYF
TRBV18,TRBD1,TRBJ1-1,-,TGTGCCAGCTCGAATGGACAGGGATGGGCTTTCTTT,CASSNGQGWAFF
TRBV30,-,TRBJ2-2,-,TGTGCCTGGAGTGCCAGGGGTAACACCGGGGAGCTGTTTTTT,CAWSARGNTGELFF
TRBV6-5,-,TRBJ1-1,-,TGTGCCAGCAGTTACTCGACGGAGTGGAACACTGAAGCTTTCTTT,CASSYSTEWNTEAFF
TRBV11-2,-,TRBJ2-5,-,TGTGCCAGCAGCTTAGCCCCGGGACTTGCGCAAGAGACCCAGTACTTC,CASSLAPGLAQETQYF
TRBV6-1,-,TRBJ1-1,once,TGTGCCAGCAGTGAAAGCGGGGAGAACACTGAAGCTTTCTTT,CASSESGENTEAFF
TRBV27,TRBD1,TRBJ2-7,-,TGTGCCACCGGGCAGCTGGGACAGGGTAAGCGCGAGCAGTACTTC,CATGQLGQGKREQYF
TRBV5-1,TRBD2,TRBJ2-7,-,TGCGCCAGCAGCTCAACTAGCGACGAGCAGTACTTC,CASSSTSDEQYF
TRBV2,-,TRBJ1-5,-,TGTGCCAGCAGTCTGACAGAGAGGAATCAGCCCCAGCATTTT,CASSLTERNQPQHF
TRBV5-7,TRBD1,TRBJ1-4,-,TGTGCCAGCAGCTGCTTCGACAGGGCCTTCGAAAAACTGTTTTTT,CASSCFDRAFEKLFF
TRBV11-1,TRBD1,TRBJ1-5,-,TGTGCCAGCAGCCCCGTTACAGGGGTGGATCAGCCCCAGCATTTT,CASSPVTGVDQPQHF
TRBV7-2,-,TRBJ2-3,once,TGTGCCAGCACCACAACGGCGGGTACAGATACGCAGTATTTT,CASTTTAGTDTQYF
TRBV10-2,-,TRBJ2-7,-,TGCGCCAGCAGTGAGAACAAACTTAGTCCCCGGGGATCCTACGAGCAGTACTTC,CASSENKLSPRGSYEQYF